Below are 28 T cell receptor beta chains sequenced from a single sample in a study of cytotoxic CD8 clonotypes in ibrutinib-treated CLL. The table came from immunoSEQ multiplex PCR; TCRdb's copy has only in-frame clones and leaves some out. The table lists about 120,000 clones, about 53% of them singletons, with around 37% in the top ten. Material: PBMCs, obtained after 24 months of ibrutinib treatment. These receptors originate from a human donor with chronic lymphocytic leukemia.

The chain is built from TRBV30 and TRBJ1-4, with D possibly TRBD1 on 5 matching bases. Trimming took off 3 bases at V and 3 bases at J, with 20 bases between the two ends. Germline V CDR1 and CDR2: GTSNPN, SVGIG (reference sequence). The CDR3 runs to 17 residues. The CDR3 sequence: CAWRFEGSGLANEKLFF. Here the CDR3 DNA reads TGTGCCTGGAGATTTGAGGGGTCAGGTCTAGCTAATGAAAAACTGTTTTTT.

To note about this clone: A much larger clone sits a single nucleotide away, making a read error possible. This sample includes further DNA sequences coding for the same CDR3. The chain carries TRBV25-1 and TRBJ1-6; 8 bases align to TRBD1. CDR3 length equals 16 residues. In germline, CDR1 is MGHDK, CDR2 SYGVNS. The CDR3 region has the DNA TGCGCCAGCAGTGATAACAGGGGGAGCCCTAGTTCACCCCTCCACTTT. This gives the protein CASSDNRGSPSSPLHF.

The J gene is TRBJ1-1, the V gene TRBV6-5; D perhaps matches TRBD1 (5 bases). Germline CDR1 and CDR2: MNHEY and SVGAGI. Trimming stripped 5 bases from V and 4 bases from J, with 14 bases between. The CDR3 has 14 residues. The CDR3 DNA reads as TGTGCCAGCAGTCAGACCTCGGGGGGCACTGAAGCTTTCTTT. It translates to CASSQTSGGTEAFF.

This clone was detected once. The chain employs TRBV18 and TRBJ2-1, with 13 bases that match TRBD2. The germline gives CDR1 KGHSH, CDR2 LQKENI. With V trimmed by 7 bases and J by 10 bases, 10 bases remained unmatched. The CDR3 loop spans 15 amino acids. CDR3 residues: CASLSGLAGSMEQFF. In DNA, the CDR3 is TGTGCCAGCTTGTCGGGACTAGCGGGATCAATGGAGCAGTTCTTC.

The chain is built from TRBV18 and TRBJ1-2; the D gene is possibly TRBD1 (5 bases). The length of the CDR3 is 13 residues. Germline CDR1 reads KGHSH; CDR2 reads LQKENI. Trimming left V 6 bases short and J 9 bases short, with 17 bases between. The CDR3 DNA reads as TGTGCCAGCTCCACGGGACCGGGACCGAGCTACACCTTC. Translated, it gives CASSTGPGPSYTF. Variable domain in full (rest from reference TRBV18 and TRBJ1-2): NAGVMQNPRHLVRRRGQEARLRCSPMKGHSHVYWYRQLPEEGLKFMVYLQKENIIDESGMPKERFSAEFPKEGPSILRIQQVVRGDSAAYFCASSTGPGPSYTFGSGTRLTVV.

In this sample, this clone turned up once. The chain is built from TRBV6-5 and TRBJ2-5; TRBD2 matches 8 bases. Trimming cost V 2 bases and J 5 bases; bases outside gene matches: 10. The CDR3 runs 16 residues. Per germline, CDR1 MNHEY and CDR2 SVGAGI. CDR3 nucleotides: TGTGCCAGCAGTTACGGGAGCGGGGGCCCCGGGGAGACCCAGTACTTC. Its translation: CASSYGSGGPGETQYF.

The chain recombines TRBV5-1 with TRBJ2-7; the D gene is possibly TRBD1 (6 bases). With 2 bases removed from V and 1 base from J, the gap between germline ends came to 16 bases. Germline assignment: CDR1 SGHRS and CDR2 YFSETQ. The CDR3 spans 16 residues. CDR3 sequence: CASSFRGANKSYEQYF. The CDR3 DNA follows: TGCGCCAGCAGCTTCAGGGGCGCTAACAAATCCTACGAGCAGTACTTC.

This chain links TRBV5-1 with TRBJ2-6; 11 bases align to TRBD1. Germline values: CDR1 SGHRS, CDR2 YFSETQ. The CDR3 has 21 residues. The junction had 12 bases not matched to a gene; V was cut back by 1 base and J by 0 bases. The CDR3 DNA reads TGCGCCAGCAGCTTGTACTCTTTAGGGACAGGGGGACTCTCTGGGGCCAACGTCCTGACTTTC. It yields the protein CASSLYSLGTGGLSGANVLTF. The whole variable domain, remainder taken from reference TRBV5-1 and TRBJ2-6, is KAGVTQTPRYLIKTRGQQVTLSCSPISGHRSVSWYQQTPGQGLQFLFEYFSETQRNKGNFPGRFSGRQFSNSRSEMNVSTLELGDSALYLCASSLYSLGTGGLSGANVLTFGAGSRLTVL.

This clone occurred a few times. V usage is TRBV5-1 and J usage is TRBJ2-7, with TRBD1 identical over 10 bases. The V gene end was trimmed by 4 bases and the J gene end by 1 base; junction bases not matched to a gene: 2. This CDR3 has 14 residues. Germline loops: CDR1 SGHRS, CDR2 YFSETQ. As DNA, the CDR3 is TGCGCCAGCAGCCGGGACAGGGGATCCTACGAGCAGTACTTC. Protein sequence: CASSRDRGSYEQYF.

The V gene is TRBV6-5, the J gene TRBJ1-3, with D perhaps matching TRBD1 (5 bases). The germline V gene encodes CDR1 MNHEY and CDR2 SVGAGI. V was shortened by 6 bases and J by 2 bases, with 8 bases between the two germline ends. The CDR3 loop spans 13 amino acids. The CDR3 bases are TGTGCCAGCAGCCAGGGAGCTGGAAACACCATATATTTT. The encoded protein is CASSQGAGNTIYF.

This chain connects TRBV5-4 to TRBJ2-5; D perhaps matches TRBD1 (6 bases). Germline V gene sequence: CDR1 SGHNT, CDR2 YYREEE (reference sequence). Trimming took 3 bases from V and 2 from J, leaving 17 bases between them. The CDR3 length is 16 residues. In nucleotides, the CDR3 is TGTGCCAGCAGCTCCACTCCTACAGGGATTCAAGAGACCCAGTACTTC. Translating gives CASSSTPTGIQETQYF. The full variable domain, rest sourced from reference TRBV5-4 and TRBJ2-5, is ETGVTQSPTHLIKTRGQQVTLRCSSQSGHNTVSWYQQALGQGPQFIFQYYREEENGRGNFPPRFSGLQFPNYSSELNVNALELDDSALYLCASSSTPTGIQETQYFGPGTRLLVL.

As to this clone: One end of the junction does not line up with germline, which may come from a read error. This chain connects TRBV18 to TRBJ2-1; a weak D match, TRBD1 (5 bases). Germline assignment: CDR1 KGHSH and CDR2 LQKENI. The CDR3 consists of 14 residues. As DNA, the CDR3 is TGTGCCAGCTCCCCACTCTTAGGGGAAGATGAGCAGTTCTTC. Its translation is CASSPLLGEDEQFF. Based on the CDR3 plus reference TRBV18 and TRBJ2-1, the full variable domain is NAGVMQNPRHLVRRRGQEARLRCSPMKGHSHVYWYRQLPEEGLKFMVYLQKENIIDESGMPKERFSAEFPKEGPSILRIQQVVRGDSAAYFCASSPLLGEDEQFFGPGTRLTVL.

The V gene is TRBV5-1, the J gene TRBJ2-5, with 9 bases that match TRBD1. V lost 3 bases and J lost 6; bases outside the gene matches: 6. There are 14 residues in the CDR3. In germline, CDR1 is SGHRS, CDR2 YFSETQ. For the CDR3, the DNA is TGCGCCAGCAGCTCGGGGACAGGGTGGAAGACCCAGTACTTC. Its protein product is CASSSGTGWKTQYF.

The chain carries TRBV2 and TRBJ2-3, with 8 bases fitting TRBD2. Germline V gives CDR1 SNHLY, CDR2 FYNNEI. This CDR3 is 15 amino acids long. Trimming cost V 4 bases and J 1 base; bases outside gene matches: 4. CDR3 amino acids: CASSVLGGGTDTQYF. CDR3 nucleotide sequence: TGTGCCAGCAGTGTTCTCGGGGGGGGCACAGATACGCAGTATTTT.

The chain has TRBV7-6 and TRBJ1-6; D unclear. Germline assignment: CDR1 SGHVS and CDR2 FNYEAQ. V was cut by 3 bases and J by 0 bases, with 6 bases left in between. The CDR3 is made up of 15 amino acids. In DNA form, the CDR3 reads TGTGCCAGCAGCTTGGGCAGCTCCTATAATTCACCCCTCCACTTT. Its protein product is CASSLGSSYNSPLHF.

The rearrangement joins TRBV6-5 to TRBJ2-4, with TRBD1 matching 7 bases. CDR1 is MNHEY, CDR2 SVGAGI, per germline. The V segment lost 0 bases and the J segment 5 bases; nucleotides outside the gene matches: 4. The CDR3 consists of 15 residues. The CDR3 nucleotides read TGTGCCAGCAGTTACTCCGGGACAGCTCAAAACATTCAGTACTTC. This translates into CASSYSGTAQNIQYF.

For the CDR3, the DNA is TGTGCCAGCAGCTTAGCGCCGGGCGACAGGGGGTTCCAACTTCTGTATGGCTACACCTTC. It is translated as CASSLAPGDRGFQLLYGYTF. The chain couples TRBV7-2 to TRBJ1-2; 9 nucleotides align to TRBD1. Germline V gene data show CDR1 as SGHTA and CDR2 as FQGNSA. The CDR3 totals 20 residues. Trimming cost V 0 bases and J 5 bases; bases outside gene matches: 19.

The chain recombines TRBV18 with TRBJ2-2, with D perhaps TRBD1 (5 bases). Trimming took off 2 bases at V and 2 bases at J, with 12 bases between the two ends. The CDR3 runs to 16 residues. The germline gives CDR1 KGHSH, CDR2 LQKENI. The CDR3 region is CASSPISDRNTGELFF. In DNA, the CDR3 is TGTGCCAGCTCACCAATTTCCGACAGAAACACCGGGGAGCTGTTTTTT.

The chain uses TRBV7-3 and TRBJ1-4, with a weak D call TRBD1 (6 bases). CDR1 and CDR2 from the germline V gene are SGHTA and FQGTGA. V was pared by 2 bases and J by 5 bases, with 6 bases between. The CDR3 has 13 residues. The CDR3 loop is CASSLGGNEKLFF. The CDR3 DNA is TGTGCCAGCAGCTTAGGGGGCAATGAAAAACTGTTTTTT.

This clone has only a few counts. At one boundary the junction diverges from the germline segment, which might be a read error. DNA for the CDR3: TGTGCCAGCAGCTTGGGGCAGACAAGAGAGGCCCAGTACTTC. Protein product: CASSLGQTREAQYF. V gene TRBV7-9 combines with J gene TRBJ2-5; tentative D call: TRBD1 (5 bases). In germline, CDR1 is SEHNR, CDR2 FQNEAQ (reference sequence). The CDR3 consists of 14 residues.

CDR3 amino acids: CAWEQGTYEQYF. CDR3 DNA sequence: TGTGCCTGGGAACAGGGGACCTACGAGCAGTACTTC. The V call is TRBV30, the J call TRBJ2-7; 7 bases match TRBD1. J gave up 2 bases and V 5 bases, and 3 bases lay outside the gene matches. Germline CDR1 is GTSNPN and CDR2 is SVGIG (reference sequence). This CDR3 comprises 12 residues.

V is TRBV21-1 and J is TRBJ2-3; the table's D call, TRBD1, has no DNA check behind it. TRBV21-1 is marked as a pseudogene. The length of the CDR3 is 15 residues. CDR3 region: CASSRPGQGIDTQYF. CDR3 sequence (DNA): TGTGCCAGCAGCAGGCCGGGACAGGGGATAGATACGCAGTATTTT.

The chain couples TRBV9 to TRBJ1-2; a possible D gene is TRBD1 (6 bases). Deletions cut 3 bases from V and 4 bases from J, with 13 bases between. The CDR3 sequence is 14 residues long. CDR1 is SGDLS and CDR2 is YYNGEE in the germline V gene. The CDR3 spells CASSAQGLGYGYTF. The CDR3 DNA reads TGTGCCAGCAGCGCGCAGGGGTTGGGCTATGGCTACACCTTC.

This chain connects TRBV27 to TRBJ2-1; a weak D match, TRBD2 (5 bases). V was pared by 7 bases and J by 0 bases, with 13 bases between. From germline, CDR1 is MNHEY and CDR2 SMNVEV (reference sequence). The CDR3 is made up of 15 amino acids. The CDR3 nucleotides are TGTGCCAGCATCCAAGCGGACCGCTCCTACAATGAGCAGTTCTTC. Translation: CASIQADRSYNEQFF.

This clone was seen a few times. This rearrangement joins TRBV2 to TRBJ2-7; either TRBD1 or TRBD2 may supply D (5 bases each). Germline V gene data show CDR1 as SNHLY and CDR2 as FYNNEI. This CDR3 comprises 13 residues. Trimming pared 4 bases from V and 5 bases from J, leaving 12 bases between. The CDR3 spells CASSGGRDHEQYF. CDR3 DNA sequence: TGTGCCAGCAGTGGCGGCAGGGACCACGAGCAGTACTTC.

The chain is built from TRBV30 and TRBJ2-3; 11 bases are shared with TRBD1. This CDR3 spans 14 amino acids. Germline-derived CDR1 and CDR2 are GTSNPN and SVGIG (reference sequence). The trim removed 5 bases at V and 7 bases at J, leaving 8 bases unmatched. The CDR3 spells CAWGTGGASNTQYF. The CDR3 DNA sequence: TGTGCCTGGGGGACAGGGGGAGCCTCCAATACGCAGTATTTT. Variable domain in full (rest from reference TRBV30 and TRBJ2-3): SQTIHQWPATLVQPVGSPLSLECTVEGTSNPNLYWYRQAAGRGLQLLFYSVGIGQISSEVPQNLSASRPQDRQFILSSKKLLLSDSGFYLCAWGTGGASNTQYFGPGTRLTVL.

The genes are TRBV27 and TRBJ2-1, with 9 positions matching TRBD2. The J segment lost 6 bases and the V segment lost 5 bases, leaving 8 bases of the junction unmatched. The CDR3 is 15 residues long. CDR1 and CDR2 from the germline V gene are MNHEY and SMNVEV (reference sequence). CDR3 nucleotide sequence: TGTGCCAGCAGTCCGCGGGGCGGGGGGGTCAATGAGCAGTTCTTC. It specifies CASSPRGGGVNEQFF.

The chain combines TRBV9 with TRBJ2-3; D is possibly TRBD1 or TRBD2 (6 bases each). The V gene's germline CDR1 is SGDLS and CDR2 YYNGEE. The CDR3 length is 17 residues. The ends were cut back, 3 bases at V and 2 bases at J, with 19 bases in the middle. CDR3 nucleotides: TGTGCCAGCAGCGCTTCCACTAGCAGGGGCGCCACAGATACGCAGTATTTT. The encoded protein is CASSASTSRGATDTQYF.